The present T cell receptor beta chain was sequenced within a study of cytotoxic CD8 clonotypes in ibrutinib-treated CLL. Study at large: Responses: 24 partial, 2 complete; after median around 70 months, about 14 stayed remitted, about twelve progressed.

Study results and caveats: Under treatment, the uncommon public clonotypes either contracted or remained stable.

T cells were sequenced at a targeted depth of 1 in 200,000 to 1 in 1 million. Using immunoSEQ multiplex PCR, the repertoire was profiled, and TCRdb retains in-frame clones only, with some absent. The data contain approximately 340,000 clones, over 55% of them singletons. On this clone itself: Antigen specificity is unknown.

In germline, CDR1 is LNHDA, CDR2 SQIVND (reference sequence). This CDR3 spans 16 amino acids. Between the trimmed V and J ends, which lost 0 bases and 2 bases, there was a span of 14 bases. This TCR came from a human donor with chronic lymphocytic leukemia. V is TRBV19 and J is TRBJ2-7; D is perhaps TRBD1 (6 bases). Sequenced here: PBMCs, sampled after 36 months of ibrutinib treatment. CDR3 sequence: CASSIDLGHFTYEQYF. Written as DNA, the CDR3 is TGTGCCAGTAGTATAGATTTGGGACACTTCACCTACGAGCAGTACTTC. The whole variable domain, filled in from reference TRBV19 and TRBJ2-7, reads DGGITQSPKYLFRKEGQNVTLSCEQNLNHDAMYWYRQDPGQGLRLIYYSQIVNDFQKGDIAEGYSVSREKKESFPLTVTSAQKNPTAFYLCASSIDLGHFTYEQYFGPGTRLTVT.